A single T cell receptor beta chain is shown here with its context. These data are taken from a study of T cell responses to AZD1222 COVID-19 vaccine. This CDR3 is 13 amino acids long. From germline, CDR1 is SQVTM and CDR2 ANQGSEA. V dropped 4 bases and J dropped 3; count of bases not matched to a gene: 5. Sequencing was performed with immunoSEQ multiplex PCR; in TCRdb, only in-frame clones are kept and a portion is missing. This sample carries about 100,000 clones, about 88% of them seen once, and the ten largest clones take 18%. The TCR was taken from an adult in good health. The material sequenced was peripheral blood, taken on day 0 of AZD1222 vaccination. This chain joins TRBV29-1 and TRBJ1-2, with 7 bases identical to TRBD1. CDR3 residues: CSVAKGAYYGYTF. For the CDR3, the DNA is TGCAGCGTTGCTAAGGGGGCGTACTATGGCTACACCTTC.